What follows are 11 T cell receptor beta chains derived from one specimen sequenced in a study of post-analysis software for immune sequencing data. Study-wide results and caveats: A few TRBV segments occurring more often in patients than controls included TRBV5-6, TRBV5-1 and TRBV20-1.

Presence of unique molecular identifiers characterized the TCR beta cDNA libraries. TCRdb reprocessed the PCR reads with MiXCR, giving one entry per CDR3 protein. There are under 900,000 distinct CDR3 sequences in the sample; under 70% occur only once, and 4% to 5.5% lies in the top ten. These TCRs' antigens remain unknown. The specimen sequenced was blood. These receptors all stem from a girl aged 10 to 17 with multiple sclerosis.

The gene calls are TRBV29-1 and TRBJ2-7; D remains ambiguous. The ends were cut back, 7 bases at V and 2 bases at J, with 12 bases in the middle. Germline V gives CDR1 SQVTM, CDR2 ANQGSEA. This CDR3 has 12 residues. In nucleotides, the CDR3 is TGCAGCGGACGCGCAGGACCCTACGAGCAGTACTTC. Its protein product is CSGRAGPYEQYF.

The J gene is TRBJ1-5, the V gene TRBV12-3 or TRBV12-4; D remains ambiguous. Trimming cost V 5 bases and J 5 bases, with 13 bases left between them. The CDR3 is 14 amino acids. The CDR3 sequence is CASSLPGGYQPQHF. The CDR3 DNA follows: TGTGCCAGCAGTCTCCCGGGAGGCTATCAGCCCCAGCATTTT.

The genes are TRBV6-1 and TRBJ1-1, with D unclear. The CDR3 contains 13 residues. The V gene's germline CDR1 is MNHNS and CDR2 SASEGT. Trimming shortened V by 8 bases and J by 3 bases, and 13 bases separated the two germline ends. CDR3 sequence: CASPGVGYTEAFF. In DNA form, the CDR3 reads TGTGCCAGCCCGGGTGTAGGGTACACTGAAGCTTTCTTT.

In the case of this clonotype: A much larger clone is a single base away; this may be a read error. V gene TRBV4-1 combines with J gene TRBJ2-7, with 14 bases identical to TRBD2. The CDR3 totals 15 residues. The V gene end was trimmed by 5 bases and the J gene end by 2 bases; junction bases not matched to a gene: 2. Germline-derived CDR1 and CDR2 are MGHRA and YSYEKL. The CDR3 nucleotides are TGCGCCAGCAGCTGGGGACTAGCGGGGGCCTACGAGCAGTACTTC. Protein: CASSWGLAGAYEQYF.

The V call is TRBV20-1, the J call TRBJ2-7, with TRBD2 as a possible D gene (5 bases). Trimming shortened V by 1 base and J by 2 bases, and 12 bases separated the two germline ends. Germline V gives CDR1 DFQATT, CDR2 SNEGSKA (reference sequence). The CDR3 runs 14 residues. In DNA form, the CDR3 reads TGCAGTGCTAGAGGAGGGTCAGTTCCCTACGAGCAGTACTTC. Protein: CSARGGSVPYEQYF.

The CDR3 here is CASSRDLLPDTQYF. Written as DNA, the CDR3 is TGTGCCAGCAGCCGGGACCTTCTCCCAGATACGCAGTATTTT. The V and J genes are TRBV6-1 and TRBJ2-3; D might be TRBD1 or TRBD2, each matching 5 bases. V was shortened by 6 bases and J by 4 bases, with 14 bases between the two germline ends. The length of the CDR3 is 14 residues. In germline, CDR1 is MNHNS, CDR2 SASEGT.

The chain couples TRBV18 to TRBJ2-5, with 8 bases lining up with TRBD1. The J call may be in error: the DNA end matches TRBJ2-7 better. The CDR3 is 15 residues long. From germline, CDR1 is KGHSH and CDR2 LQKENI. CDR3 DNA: TGTGCCAGCTCGCTCCGGGGCAGGGGGCCCCACGAGCAGTACTTC. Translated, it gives CASSLRGRGPHEQYF.

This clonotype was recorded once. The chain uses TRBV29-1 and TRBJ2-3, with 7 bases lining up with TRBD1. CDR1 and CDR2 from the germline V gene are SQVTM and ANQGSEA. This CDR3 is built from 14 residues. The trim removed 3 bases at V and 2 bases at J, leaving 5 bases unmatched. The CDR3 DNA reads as TGCAGCGTTGACGGGACAGCGCTCACAGATACGCAGTATTTT. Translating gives CSVDGTALTDTQYF.

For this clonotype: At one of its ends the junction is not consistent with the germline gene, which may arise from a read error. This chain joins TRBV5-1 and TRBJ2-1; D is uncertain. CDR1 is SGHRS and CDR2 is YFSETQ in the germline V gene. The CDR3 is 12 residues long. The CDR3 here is CASSLDWNEQFF. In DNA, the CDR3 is TGTGCCAGCAGCTTAGATTGGAATGAGCAGTTCTTC.

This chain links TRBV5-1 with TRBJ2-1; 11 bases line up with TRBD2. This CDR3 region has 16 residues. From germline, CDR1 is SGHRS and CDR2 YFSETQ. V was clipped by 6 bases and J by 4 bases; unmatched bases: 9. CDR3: CASNVGPSGGYNEQFF. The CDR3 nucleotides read TGCGCCAGCAATGTGGGTCCTAGCGGGGGGTACAATGAGCAGTTCTTC.

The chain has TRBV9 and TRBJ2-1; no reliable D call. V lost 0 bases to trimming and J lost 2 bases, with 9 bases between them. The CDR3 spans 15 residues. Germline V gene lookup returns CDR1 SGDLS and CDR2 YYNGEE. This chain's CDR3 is CASSVEQPTYNEQFF. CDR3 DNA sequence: TGTGCCAGCAGCGTAGAACAGCCAACCTACAATGAGCAGTTCTTC.